This T cell receptor beta chain emerged from a study of shared clonotypes between healthy human individuals. Among the donors, all were Caucasian adults who lived in Nashville, Tennessee. The protocol was immunoSEQ multiplex PCR, while the TCRdb copy is restricted to in-frame clones and leaves out a portion. The repertoire has more than 1.2 million clones, approximately 98.5% of them found once; the top ten carry about 0.34%. The CDR3 contains 13 residues. Trimming removed 6 bases from V and 0 bases from J; junction bases left unmatched: 1. From germline, CDR1 is SQVTM and CDR2 ANQGSEA. The gene calls are TRBV29-1 and TRBJ2-7; 11 nucleotides line up with TRBD1. The receptor was isolated from a man aged 30 to 45 in good health. Sequencing input: naive CD4+ T cells sorted from blood. As for subset: CD45RA+ positively selected. The CDR3 here is CSVGQGDSYEQYF. The CDR3 DNA reads as TGCAGCGTGGGACAGGGGGACTCCTACGAGCAGTACTTC.